A single sample gave rise to the 18 T cell receptor beta chains below, sequenced in a study of cytomegalovirus exposure and HLA in healthy donors (dated by TCRdb to about 2017). The library was made by the immunoSEQ multiplex PCR assay. A mixture of 60 forward primers for TCR Vbeta segments and 13 reverse primers for TCR Jbeta segments was used in the multiplex PCR. Here the immuneACCESS table is served through TCRdb, limited to in-frame sequences with V and J called. Missing clones are a known gap in these copies; in checked studies unresolved V genes cover under half, and the rest lacks a known reason. For this sample there are 90,000 to 110,000 clones; over 80% appear just once. In total, the top ten clones hold 6.9% of the sample. The specimen was PBMCs. These receptors originate from a man aged 25-40 years in good health and CMV-seropositive.

This rearrangement joins TRBV2 to TRBJ2-7; 11 positions match TRBD1. The CDR3 sequence is 15 residues long. Germline V gene data show CDR1 as SNHLY and CDR2 as FYNNEI. The trim removed 4 bases at V and 5 bases at J, leaving 7 bases unmatched. CDR3 DNA sequence: TGTGCCAGCAGTGTCGGGACAGGGGGTTACCACGAGCAGTACTTC. This translates into CASSVGTGGYHEQYF.

V and J are TRBV29-1 and TRBJ2-5; D is uncertain. The CDR3 has 11 amino acids. The germline V gene has CDR1 SQVTM and CDR2 ANQGSEA. Trimming took off 7 bases at V and 5 bases at J, with 11 bases between the two ends. This CDR3 reads CSGQDHETQYF. The CDR3 DNA is TGCAGCGGGCAGGATCATGAGACCCAGTACTTC.

This clone was counted only a few times. This chain uses TRBV6-1 with TRBJ1-6; D is unresolved. The V gene's germline CDR1 is MNHNS and CDR2 SASEGT. The V and J ends lost 4 bases and 0 bases respectively, with 10 bases between them. CDR3 length: 16 amino acids. CDR3 bases: TGTGCCAGCAGTGCTTACACTAGCTCCTATAATTCACCCCTCCACTTT. This encodes CASSAYTSSYNSPLHF.

The rearrangement links TRBV7-9 to TRBJ2-3; D perhaps matches TRBD1 (5 bases). Trimming shortened V by 4 bases and J by 4 bases, and 9 bases separated the two germline ends. Germline V CDR1 and CDR2: SEHNR, FQNEAQ (reference sequence). This CDR3 comprises 13 residues. In DNA, the CDR3 is TGTGCCAGCAGCTCCAGGGTCCCAGATACGCAGTATTTT. Translated: CASSSRVPDTQYF.

As for this clone: A junction boundary mismatches the germline segment, possibly from a read error. The chain links TRBV7-7 to TRBJ1-1; TRBD1 is a possible D gene (5 bases). Germline V gene sequence: CDR1 SSHAT, CDR2 FNYEAQ (reference sequence). The CDR3 has 13 amino acids. The CDR3 loop is CASSKTANTEAFF. CDR3 in DNA: TGTGCTAGCAGCAAGACAGCGAACACTGAAGCTTTCTTT.

This chain joins TRBV7-6 and TRBJ2-7; D unclear. Looked up from germline, CDR1 is SGHVS and CDR2 is FNYEAQ. V lost 2 bases and J 1 base, leaving 6 bases between the germline ends. The CDR3 loop spans 13 amino acids. CDR3 DNA: TGTGCCAGCAGCTTACCCAGTTCCTACGAGCAGTACTTC. Encoded protein: CASSLPSSYEQYF.

The chain couples TRBV29-1 to TRBJ2-7; 8 bases line up with TRBD1. V gave up 8 bases and J gave up 7 bases; unmatched junction bases: 7. The length of the CDR3 is 11 residues. Germline CDR1 is SQVTM and CDR2 is ANQGSEA. CDR3 DNA sequence: TGCAGCATTCGGACAGGGCGGGAGCAGTACTTC. This translates into CSIRTGREQYF.

This clone has only one observation. The J gene is TRBJ1-2, the V gene TRBV5-6, with unresolved D. V was shortened by 8 bases and J by 4 bases, with 18 bases between the two germline ends. Germline-derived CDR1 and CDR2 are SGHDT and YYEEEE. The CDR3 covers 14 residues. CDR3 residues: CASVRAGGSYGYTF. In nucleotides, the CDR3 is TGTGCCAGTGTTCGGGCGGGCGGGTCCTATGGCTACACCTTC.

V is TRBV5-1 and J is TRBJ2-2, with TRBD1 as a possible D gene (5 bases). From germline, CDR1 is SGHRS and CDR2 YFSETQ. V was pared by 1 base and J by 1 base, with 5 bases between. This CDR3 has 14 residues. CDR3 coding DNA: TGCGCCAGCAGCTTGACAGGGAACACCGGGGAGCTGTTTTTT. Residues: CASSLTGNTGELFF.

This chain links TRBV4-1 with TRBJ2-2, with D perhaps TRBD2 (6 bases). Trimming stripped 3 bases from V and 6 bases from J, with 17 bases between. Germline CDR1 and CDR2: MGHRA and YSYEKL. This CDR3 spans 16 amino acids. The CDR3 sequence is CASSQWRGLQSGELFF. The CDR3 region has the DNA TGCGCCAGCAGCCAGTGGAGGGGATTACAATCCGGGGAGCTGTTTTTT.

The genes are TRBV6-1 and TRBJ2-7; 7 nucleotides match TRBD1. CDR1 and CDR2 from the germline V gene are MNHNS and SASEGT. V was pared by 6 bases and J by 3 bases, with 8 bases of the junction left unmatched. This CDR3 comprises 14 residues. The CDR3 DNA is TGTGCCAGCAGCCCGACAGGGTTGCGCTACGAGCAGTACTTC. It encodes CASSPTGLRYEQYF.

This clone was found once. The V and J genes are TRBV6-5 and TRBJ2-7, with 7 bases aligning to TRBD2. Germline V gene sequence: CDR1 MNHEY, CDR2 SVGAGI. V lost 6 bases, J lost 6 bases, and 14 bases stayed unmatched. The CDR3 extends over 15 amino acids. The CDR3 DNA follows: TGTGCCAGCAGCCGAGGGTTGGCGGGGGATCGCGAGCAGTACTTC. Amino acid sequence: CASSRGLAGDREQYF.

The chain couples TRBV5-6 to TRBJ2-1; 13 nucleotides agree with TRBD2. The CDR3 runs to 15 residues. Trimming cost V 2 bases and J 10 bases; bases outside gene matches: 6. CDR1 and CDR2 from the germline V gene are SGHDT and YYEEEE. The CDR3 protein is CASSFKLAGGREQFF. The CDR3 DNA reads as TGTGCCAGCAGCTTTAAACTAGCGGGGGGGCGGGAGCAGTTCTTC.

The chain joins TRBV15 to TRBJ1-2; D gene unclear. CDR3 size: 14 residues. The V end was cut by 0 bases, the J end by 4 bases, with 9 bases between. Germline CDR1 LNHNV, CDR2 YYDKDF (reference sequence). CDR3 nucleotide sequence: TGTGCCACCAGCAGAGATCAGAGGGTCTATGGCTACACCTTC. Translating gives CATSRDQRVYGYTF.

This clone was detected a few times. The gene calls are TRBV19 and TRBJ2-7, with D tentatively TRBD2 (6 bases). CDR3 length equals 14 residues. Germline loops: CDR1 LNHDA, CDR2 SQIVND (reference sequence). The V end lost 1 base, the J end lost 6 bases, and 13 bases lay between the germline ends. CDR3 nucleotides: TGTGCCAGTAGTATAGTGGGGCTAGCGTCCGAGCAGTACTTC. It translates to CASSIVGLASEQYF.

V usage is TRBV28 and J usage is TRBJ2-5; TRBD2 aligns across 15 bases. Germline trimming cut 6 bases from V and 3 bases from J; bases unmatched to any gene: 2. This CDR3 spans 15 amino acids. In germline, CDR1 is MDHEN, CDR2 SYDVKM. The CDR3 nucleotides are TGTGCCAGCAGCGGACTAGCGGGGGGGGAAGAGACCCAGTACTTC. This gives the protein CASSGLAGGEETQYF.

This chain joins TRBV4-2 and TRBJ2-5; tentative D call: TRBD1 (6 bases). With the DNA end fitting TRBJ2-7 better, the J assignment may be wrong. Germline V gene sequence: CDR1 LGHNA, CDR2 YNFKEQ. This CDR3 comprises 17 residues. CDR3 sequence (DNA): TGTGCCAGCAGCCAAGATACCACCCCCGGGACACCCTACGAGCAGTACTTC. The encoded protein is CASSQDTTPGTPYEQYF.

The chain employs TRBV5-1 and TRBJ1-2; TRBD1 matches at 8 bases. The CDR3 covers 15 residues. Germline V gene sequence: CDR1 SGHRS, CDR2 YFSETQ. V dropped 5 bases and J dropped 4; count of bases not matched to a gene: 10. CDR3 coding DNA: TGCGCCAGCAGTCCGGACAGGGCAATCCTCTATGGCTACACCTTC. Protein sequence: CASSPDRAILYGYTF. Filled out from reference TRBV5-1 and TRBJ1-2, the complete variable domain reads KAGVTQTPRYLIKTRGQQVTLSCSPISGHRSVSWYQQTPGQGLQFLFEYFSETQRNKGNFPGRFSGRQFSNSRSEMNVSTLELGDSALYLCASSPDRAILYGYTFGSGTRLTVV.